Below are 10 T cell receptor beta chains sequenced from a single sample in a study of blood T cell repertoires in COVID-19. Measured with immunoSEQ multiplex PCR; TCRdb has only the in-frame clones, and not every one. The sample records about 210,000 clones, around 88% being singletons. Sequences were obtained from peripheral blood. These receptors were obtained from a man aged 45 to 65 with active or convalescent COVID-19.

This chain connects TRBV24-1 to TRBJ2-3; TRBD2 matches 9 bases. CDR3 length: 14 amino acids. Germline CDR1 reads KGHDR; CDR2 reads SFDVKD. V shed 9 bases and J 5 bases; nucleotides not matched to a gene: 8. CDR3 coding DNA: TGTGCCACCGAAGTTAGCGGGAGTGGAGATACGCAGTATTTT. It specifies CATEVSGSGDTQYF.

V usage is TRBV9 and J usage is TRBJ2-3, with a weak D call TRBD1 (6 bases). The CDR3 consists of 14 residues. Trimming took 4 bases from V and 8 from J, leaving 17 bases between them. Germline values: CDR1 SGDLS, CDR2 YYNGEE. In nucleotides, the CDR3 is TGTGCCAGCAGCTCTGACAGGTTTAAACTTACGCAGTATTTT. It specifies CASSSDRFKLTQYF.

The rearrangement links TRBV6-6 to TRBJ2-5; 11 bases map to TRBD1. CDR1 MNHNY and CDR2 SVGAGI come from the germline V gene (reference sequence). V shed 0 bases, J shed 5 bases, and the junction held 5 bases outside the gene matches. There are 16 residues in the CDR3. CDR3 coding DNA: TGTGCCAGCAGTTACTCTGGGACAGGGGGGAGGGAGACCCAGTACTTC. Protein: CASSYSGTGGRETQYF.

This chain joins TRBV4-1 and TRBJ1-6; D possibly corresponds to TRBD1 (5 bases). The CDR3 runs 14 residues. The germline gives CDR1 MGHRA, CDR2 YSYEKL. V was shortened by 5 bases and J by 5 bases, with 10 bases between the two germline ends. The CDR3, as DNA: TGCGCCAGCAGCTCAGGGTGGGATAATTCACCCCTCCACTTT. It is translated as CASSSGWDNSPLHF.

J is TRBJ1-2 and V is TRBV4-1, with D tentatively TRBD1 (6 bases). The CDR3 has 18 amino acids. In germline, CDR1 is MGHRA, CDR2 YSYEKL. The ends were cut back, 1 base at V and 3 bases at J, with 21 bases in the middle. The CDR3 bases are TGCGCCAGCAGCCAAGCTGAGGGGGTGACAGCTGGGGACTATGGCTACACCTTC. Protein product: CASSQAEGVTAGDYGYTF.

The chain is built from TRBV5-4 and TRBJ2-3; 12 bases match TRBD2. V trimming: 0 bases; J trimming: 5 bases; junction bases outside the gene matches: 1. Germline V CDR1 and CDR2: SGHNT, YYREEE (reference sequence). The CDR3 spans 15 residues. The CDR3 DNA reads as TGTGCCAGCAGCTTGGAACTAGCGGGGGGAGATACGCAGTATTTT. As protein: CASSLELAGGDTQYF.

The CDR3 reads CASSRRDIAGYTF. CDR3 nucleotides: TGTGCCAGCAGCCGCCGGGACATCGCTGGCTACACCTTC. The chain carries TRBV6-2 or TRBV6-3 and TRBJ1-2; a possible D gene is TRBD1 (6 bases). V shed 6 bases and J shed 7 bases, with 15 bases lying between them. Germline V lookup: CDR1 MNHEY, CDR2 SVGEGT. This CDR3 contains 13 residues.

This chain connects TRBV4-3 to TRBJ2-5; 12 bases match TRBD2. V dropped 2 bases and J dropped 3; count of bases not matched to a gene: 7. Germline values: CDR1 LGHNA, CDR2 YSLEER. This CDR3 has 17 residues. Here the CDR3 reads CASSQSWLAGGKETQYF. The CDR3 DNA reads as TGCGCCAGCAGCCAAAGCTGGCTAGCGGGGGGGAAAGAGACCCAGTACTTC.

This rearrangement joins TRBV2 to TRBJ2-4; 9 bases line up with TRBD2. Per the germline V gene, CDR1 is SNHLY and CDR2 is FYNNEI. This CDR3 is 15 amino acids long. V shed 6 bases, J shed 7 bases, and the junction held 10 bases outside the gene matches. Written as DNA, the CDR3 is TGTGCCAGCAGGAGCGCGGGAGGGCCGGGGAACATTCAGTACTTC. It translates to CASRSAGGPGNIQYF.

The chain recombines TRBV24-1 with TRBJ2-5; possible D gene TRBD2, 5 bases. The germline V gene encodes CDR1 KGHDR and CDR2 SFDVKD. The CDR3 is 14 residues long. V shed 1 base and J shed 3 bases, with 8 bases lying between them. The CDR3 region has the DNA TGTGCCACCAGTGATTTCGGAGCGGAAGAGACCCAGTACTTC. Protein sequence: CATSDFGAEETQYF.